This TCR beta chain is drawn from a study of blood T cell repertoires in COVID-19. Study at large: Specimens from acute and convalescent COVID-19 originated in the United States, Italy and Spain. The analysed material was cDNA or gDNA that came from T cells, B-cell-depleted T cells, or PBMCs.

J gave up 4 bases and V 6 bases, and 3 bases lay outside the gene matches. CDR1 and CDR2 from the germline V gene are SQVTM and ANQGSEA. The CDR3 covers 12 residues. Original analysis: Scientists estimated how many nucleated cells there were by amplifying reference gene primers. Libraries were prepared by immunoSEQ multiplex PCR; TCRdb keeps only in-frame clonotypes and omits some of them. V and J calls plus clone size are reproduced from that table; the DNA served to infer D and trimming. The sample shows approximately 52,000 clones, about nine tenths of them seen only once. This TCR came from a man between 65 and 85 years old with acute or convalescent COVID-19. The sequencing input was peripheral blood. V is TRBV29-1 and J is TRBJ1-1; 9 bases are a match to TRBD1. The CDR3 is CSVGQGPTEAFF. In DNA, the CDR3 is TGCAGCGTGGGACAGGGCCCCACTGAAGCTTTCTTT. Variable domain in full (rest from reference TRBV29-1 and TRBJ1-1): SAVISQKPSRDICQRGTSLTIQCQVDSQVTMMFWYRQQPGQSLTLIATANQGSEATYESGFVIDKFPISRPNLTFSTLTVSNMSPEDSSIYLCSVGQGPTEAFFGQGTRLTVV.